The entry below gives a single T cell receptor (beta chain) sequence along with its context. This clone was detected only once. No antigen is known for it. Per-base quality was not reported, and no clone a single base away is much larger than it. Healthy HIV-negative adults with no recently reported acute infections or vaccinations were included as donors. All donors were Caucasian adults living in Nashville, Tennessee, USA. CD4+ T cells were enriched by magnetic negative selection, after which naive cells were positively selected on CD45RA and the negative fraction was taken as the memory subset. Blood was obtained by leukapheresis, after which PBMCs were separated by Ficoll-Histopaque density gradient centrifugation and cryopreserved in liquid nitrogen vapor phase. Analytical flow cytometry was used to check the purity and quantity of every magnetically sorted T cell population. Genomic DNA was isolated from each sorted fraction and quantified by UV absorbance on a Nanodrop 2000c.

The source of the sample is a study of shared clonotypes between healthy human individuals (dated by TCRdb to 2020 to 2021). In terms of the full investigation: The cohort comprised a couple of women and a few men aged 18 to 49 years. For each donor, three plates each were used for CD4 naive and CD4 memory, two plates were used for CD8 naive, and one plate was used for CD8 memory. To estimate repertoire size and how much clonotype sharing occurs between individuals, the study deeply sequenced the blood TCR repertoires of several healthy adults. To increase sequencing depth and limit assay-specific biases, different laboratories used diverse techniques to prepare libraries and sequence TCR repertoires. Leukapheresis yielded between about 0.85 and 9 billion PBMCs per donor. Findings and caveats that apply to the study as a whole: Even with the large sequencing depth, rarefaction of the sorted-subset datasets indicated that sequencing was incomplete. Clonotypes shared by all four sorted-subset donors showed higher generation probabilities than non-shared clonotypes. Because the study included only a small number of donors, the genetic and exposure-history diversity represented was limited. Estimated clonotype richness was generally larger for naive than for memory subsets. Sharing across several donors was observed for about 4.8% of naive CD4, under 4% of naive CD8, over 2% of memory CD4, and over 0.3% of memory CD8 clonotypes. Pairwise subsampling led to the expectation that sequencing depth would affect the degree of clonotype sharing among donors. Sampling was limited to blood, and TCR repertoires in tissue likely differ from TCR repertoires in blood.

Using the deep immunoSEQ assay, TCR CDR3 regions were amplified from genomic DNA by multiplex PCR. Genomic DNA extracted from each cell subset was distributed evenly over all wells of several immunoSEQ 96-well plates, and each plate served as one replicate. For sorted subsets, roughly 200 ng of genomic DNA, equivalent to tens of thousands of T cell genomes, went into each replicate PCR. The purified libraries were quantified using a Qubit 3.0 fluorometer, sized with a Bioanalyzer 2100, and then quantified again using the KAPA Library Quantification kit. Each immunoSEQ 96-well plate was sequenced on its own single-read 150-cycle Illumina NextSeq 550 flow cell. Per the authors' processing: Because the immunoSEQ output held only junctional sequences and lacked quality scores, the filtering could not match the filtering applied to full-length reads. To assign V/J genes and CDR3, sequences were annotated using PyIR, a Python wrapper for IgBLAST v1.9, with IMGT germline references. Reads were filtered out if the reads had weak V/J assignments (E-value above 1e-6), no CDR3, stop codons, out-of-frame junctions, or ambiguous translated residues. V3J clonotypes were defined as sequences sharing an identical inferred V gene, J gene, and CDR3 amino acid sequence. To compute the percentage overlap between repertoires, the number of shared unique clonotypes was divided by the size of the smaller repertoire. Three approaches were used to assess repertoire richness: RTK rarefaction, the Chao1 estimator, and Recon v2.1 estimates of unobserved clonotypes. For all TCRbeta clonotypes obtained by the gDNA method from a few donors, generation probabilities were computed with OLGA. The immuneACCESS repertoire file appears here via TCRdb, limited to in-frame rearrangements. These files lack a portion of the clones; in checked studies, under half of the deficit traces to unresolved V genes, and the cause of the others is not known. V and J calls and clone size are those listed in that table; D and trimming were worked out from the DNA. In all, the sample holds about 1.5 million clones, and approximately 98% of those were seen once. Roughly 0.42% of the sample lies in the top ten.

CDR1 and CDR2 are read off the germline V gene as SGHRS and YFSETQ. The CDR3 runs 17 residues from the cysteine to the phenylalanine. Here the CDR3 DNA is all that survives: 51 bases in frame from base 1. Compared with germline, V lacks 2 bases and J lacks 0 bases; bases without a gene match: 3. This clonotype originated in a man under 40 in good health. The sequenced sample was naive CD4+ T cells sorted from blood. The sample's cell subset or site, from its label and the paper: CD45RA+ positively selected. The chain links TRBV5-1 with TRBJ1-4, with 11 bases aligning to TRBD1. The nucleotides read TGCGCCAGCAGCTTCGGGACAGGGGGGACAACTAATGAAAAACTGTTTTTT. Translation gives CASSFGTGGTTNEKLFF.